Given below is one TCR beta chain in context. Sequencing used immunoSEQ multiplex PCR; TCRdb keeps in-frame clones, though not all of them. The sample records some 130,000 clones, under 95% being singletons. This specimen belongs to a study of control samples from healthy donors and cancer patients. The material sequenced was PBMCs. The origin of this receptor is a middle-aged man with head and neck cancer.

The CDR3 region is CASSSLAVPRETQYF. CDR3 coding DNA: TGTGCCAGCAGCTCCCTAGCGGTCCCCCGGGAGACCCAGTACTTC. The J gene is TRBJ2-5, the V gene TRBV5-4, with 7 bases fitting TRBD2. V lost 3 bases to trimming and J lost 5 bases; unmatched junction nucleotides: 10. Germline loops: CDR1 SGHNT, CDR2 YYREEE (reference sequence). The CDR3 has 15 residues.